The table lists the clone carrying this TCR beta chain with many counts. Its cognate antigen is unknown. Here immunoSEQ multiplex PCR was the method, and the copy in TCRdb shows in-frame clones only, minus some. In total the sample includes roughly 45,000 clones, none of them seen once. The data originate from a study of T cells after posttransplantation cyclophosphamide. V shed 3 bases, J shed 5 bases, and the junction held 12 bases outside the gene matches. CDR1 is KGHSH, CDR2 LQKENI, per germline. The CDR3 extends over 17 amino acids. Overall study results and limits: Recipient CMV seropositivity and CMV reactivation strongly tracked TRB clonality.

Sequencing input: PBMCs. The TCR sequence derives from a man aged 35 to 55 in good health, CMV-negative, and a related stem cell transplant donor. The chain carries TRBV18 and TRBJ2-5; 10 positions agree with TRBD1. This CDR3 is CASSPYSPGQGLETQYF. CDR3 nucleotide sequence: TGTGCCAGCTCACCGTACTCTCCGGGACAGGGGTTGGAGACCCAGTACTTC.